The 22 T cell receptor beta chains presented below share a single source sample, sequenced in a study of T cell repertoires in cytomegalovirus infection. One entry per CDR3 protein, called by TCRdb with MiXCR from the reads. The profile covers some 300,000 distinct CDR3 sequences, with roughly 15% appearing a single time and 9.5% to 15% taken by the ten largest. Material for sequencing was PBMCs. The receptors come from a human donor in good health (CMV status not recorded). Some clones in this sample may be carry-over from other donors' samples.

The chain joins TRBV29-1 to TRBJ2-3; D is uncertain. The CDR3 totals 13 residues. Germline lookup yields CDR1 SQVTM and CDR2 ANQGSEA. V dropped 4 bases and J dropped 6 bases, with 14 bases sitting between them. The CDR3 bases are TGCAGCGTTGTTTATACTCAGCGCGATACGCAGTATTTT. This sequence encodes CSVVYTQRDTQYF.

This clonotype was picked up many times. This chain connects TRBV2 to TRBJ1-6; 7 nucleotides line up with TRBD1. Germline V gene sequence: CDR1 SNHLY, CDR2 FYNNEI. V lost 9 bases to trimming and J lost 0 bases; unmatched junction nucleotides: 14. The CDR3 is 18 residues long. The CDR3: CASGGTVPLSSYNSPLHF. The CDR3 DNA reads TGTGCCAGTGGGGGGACAGTTCCTCTTAGCTCCTATAATTCACCCCTCCACTTT.

In nucleotides, the CDR3 is TGTGCCAGCAGTTCACCGACATCTTCGGCAGATACGCAGTATTTT. It encodes CASSSPTSSADTQYF. This sequence joins TRBV6-6 and TRBJ2-3, with D hard to call. This CDR3 is 15 amino acids long. Trimming left V 4 bases short and J 4 bases short, with 15 bases between. The germline V gene encodes CDR1 MNHNY and CDR2 SVGAGI (reference sequence).

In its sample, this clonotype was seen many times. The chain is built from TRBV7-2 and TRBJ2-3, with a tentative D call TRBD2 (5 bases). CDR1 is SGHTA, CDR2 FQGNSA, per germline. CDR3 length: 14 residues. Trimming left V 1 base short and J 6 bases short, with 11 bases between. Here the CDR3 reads CASSLDPGVDTQYF. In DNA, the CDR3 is TGTGCCAGCAGCTTAGATCCCGGGGTGGATACGCAGTATTTT.

CDR3 residues: CASSLDGGYSYNEQFF. Written as DNA, the CDR3 is TGTGCCAGCTCACTCGATGGGGGATACTCCTACAATGAGCAGTTCTTC. The chain is built from TRBV18 and TRBJ2-1, with D perhaps assigned TRBD1 or TRBD2 (5 bases each). The ends were cut back, 4 bases at V and 0 bases at J, with 13 bases in the middle. Germline CDR1 KGHSH, CDR2 LQKENI. This CDR3 region has 16 residues.

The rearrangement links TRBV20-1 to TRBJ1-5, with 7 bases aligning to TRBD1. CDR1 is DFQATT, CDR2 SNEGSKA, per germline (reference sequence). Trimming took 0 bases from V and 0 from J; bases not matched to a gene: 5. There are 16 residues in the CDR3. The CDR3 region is CSARDRTGYSNQPQHF. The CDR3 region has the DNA TGCAGTGCTAGAGACAGGACAGGCTATAGCAATCAGCCCCAGCATTTT.

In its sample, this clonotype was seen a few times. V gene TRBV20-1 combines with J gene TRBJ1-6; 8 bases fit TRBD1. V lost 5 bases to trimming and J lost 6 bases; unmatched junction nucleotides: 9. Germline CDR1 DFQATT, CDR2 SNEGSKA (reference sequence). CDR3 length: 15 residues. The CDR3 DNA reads TGCAGTGCTCCGAGCCAGGACAGGGCTAATTCACCCCTCCACTTT. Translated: CSAPSQDRANSPLHF.

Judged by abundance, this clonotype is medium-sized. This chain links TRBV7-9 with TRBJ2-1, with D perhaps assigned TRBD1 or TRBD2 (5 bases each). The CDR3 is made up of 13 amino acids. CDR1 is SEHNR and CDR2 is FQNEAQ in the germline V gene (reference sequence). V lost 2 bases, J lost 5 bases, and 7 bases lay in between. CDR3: CASSLMGDNEQFF. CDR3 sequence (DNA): TGTGCCAGCAGCTTAATGGGGGACAATGAGCAGTTCTTC.

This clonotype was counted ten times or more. CDR3 loop: CASREGGVNTGELFF. The DNA of the CDR3 is TGTGCCAGCAGGGAAGGAGGGGTGAACACCGGGGAGCTGTTTTTT. This chain uses TRBV12-3 or TRBV12-4 with TRBJ2-2; TRBD2 is a possible D gene (6 bases). The CDR3 sequence is 15 residues long. Deletions cut 6 bases from V and 1 base from J, with 12 bases between.

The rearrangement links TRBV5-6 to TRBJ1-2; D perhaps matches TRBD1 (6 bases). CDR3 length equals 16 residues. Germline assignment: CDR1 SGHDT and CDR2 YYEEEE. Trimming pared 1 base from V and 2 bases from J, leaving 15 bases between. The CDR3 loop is CASSLNGGAQNYGYTF. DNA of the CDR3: TGTGCCAGCAGCTTGAACGGGGGGGCGCAGAACTATGGCTACACCTTC.

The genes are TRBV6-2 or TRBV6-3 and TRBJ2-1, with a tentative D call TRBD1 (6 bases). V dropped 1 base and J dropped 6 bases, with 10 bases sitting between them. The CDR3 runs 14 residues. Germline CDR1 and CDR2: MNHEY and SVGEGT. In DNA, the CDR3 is TGTGCCAGCAGTTACTTCGGCAGGGGCAATGAGCAGTTCTTC. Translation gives CASSYFGRGNEQFF.

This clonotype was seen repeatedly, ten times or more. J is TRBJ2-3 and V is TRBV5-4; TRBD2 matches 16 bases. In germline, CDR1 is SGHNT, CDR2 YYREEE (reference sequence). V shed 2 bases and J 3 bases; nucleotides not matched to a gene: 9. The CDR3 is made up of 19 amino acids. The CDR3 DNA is TGTGCCAGCAGCTTCCTGGGACTAGCGGGGGGGCGGGGAACAGATACGCAGTATTTT. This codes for CASSFLGLAGGRGTDTQYF.

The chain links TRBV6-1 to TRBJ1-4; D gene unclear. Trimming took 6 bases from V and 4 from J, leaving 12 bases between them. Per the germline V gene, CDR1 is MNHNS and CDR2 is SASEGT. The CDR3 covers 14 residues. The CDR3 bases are TGTGCCAGCAGCCAAACAGCTAATAATGAAAAACTGTTTTTT. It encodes CASSQTANNEKLFF.

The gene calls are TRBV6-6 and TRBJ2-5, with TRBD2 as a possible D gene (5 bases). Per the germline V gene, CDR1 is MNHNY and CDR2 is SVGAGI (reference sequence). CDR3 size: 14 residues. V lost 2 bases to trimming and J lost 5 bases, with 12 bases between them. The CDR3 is CASSYPERTETQYF. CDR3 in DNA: TGTGCCAGCAGTTACCCGGAAAGGACTGAGACCCAGTACTTC.

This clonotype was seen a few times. CDR3 coding DNA: TGTGCCAGCAGTTACTTCCTCGAGGGGATTGAAGCTTTCTTT. Translated: CASSYFLEGIEAFF. The rearrangement uses TRBV6-5 and TRBJ1-1; perhaps TRBD1 as D (5 bases). The CDR3 sequence is 14 residues long. Germline loops: CDR1 MNHEY, CDR2 SVGAGI. Trimming stripped 1 base from V and 7 bases from J, with 13 bases between.

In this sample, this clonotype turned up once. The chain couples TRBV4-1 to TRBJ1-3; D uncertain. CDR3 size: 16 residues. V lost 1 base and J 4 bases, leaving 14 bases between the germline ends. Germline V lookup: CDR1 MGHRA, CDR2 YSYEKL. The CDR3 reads CASSQVHGRMGNTIYF. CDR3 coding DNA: TGCGCCAGCAGCCAAGTCCACGGCCGGATGGGAAACACCATATATTTT.

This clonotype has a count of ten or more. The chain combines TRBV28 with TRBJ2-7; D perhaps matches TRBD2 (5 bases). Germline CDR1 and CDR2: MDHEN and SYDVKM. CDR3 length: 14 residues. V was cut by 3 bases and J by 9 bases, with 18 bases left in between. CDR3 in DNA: TGTGCCAGCAGTTTGGGTTCCCTACGAGAGGGGCAGTACTTC. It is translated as CASSLGSLREGQYF.

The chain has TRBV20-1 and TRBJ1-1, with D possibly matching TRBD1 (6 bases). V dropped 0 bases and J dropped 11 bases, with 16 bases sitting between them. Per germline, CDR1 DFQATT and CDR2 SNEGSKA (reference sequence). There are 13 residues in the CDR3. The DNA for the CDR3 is TGCAGTGCTAGAGACGGGACAAGGGGGAGGGCTTTCTTT. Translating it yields CSARDGTRGRAFF.

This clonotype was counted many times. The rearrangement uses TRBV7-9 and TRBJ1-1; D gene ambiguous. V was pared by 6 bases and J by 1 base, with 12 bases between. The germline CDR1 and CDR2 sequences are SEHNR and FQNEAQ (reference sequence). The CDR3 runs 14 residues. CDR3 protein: CASRSVGGNTEAFF. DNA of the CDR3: TGTGCCAGCAGATCGGTGGGAGGGAACACTGAAGCTTTCTTT. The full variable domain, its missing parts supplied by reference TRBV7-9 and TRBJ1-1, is DTGVSQNPRHKITKRGQNVTFRCDPISEHNRLYWYRQTLGQGPEFLTYFQNEAQLEKSRLLSDRFSAERPKGSFSTLEIQRTEQGDSAMYLCASRSVGGNTEAFFGQGTRLTVV.

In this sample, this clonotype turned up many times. DNA for the CDR3: TGTGCCAGCAGCTTCGACTCCTACAATGAGCAGTTCTTC. It specifies CASSFDSYNEQFF. The chain recombines TRBV7-2 with TRBJ2-1; D unresolved. In germline, CDR1 is SGHTA, CDR2 FQGNSA. The V end was cut by 3 bases, the J end by 0 bases, with 3 bases between. This CDR3 is built from 13 residues.

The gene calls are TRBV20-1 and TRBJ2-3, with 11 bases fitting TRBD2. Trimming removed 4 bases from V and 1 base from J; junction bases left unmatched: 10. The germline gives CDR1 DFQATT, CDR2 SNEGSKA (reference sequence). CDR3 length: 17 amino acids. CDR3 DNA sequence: TGCAGTGCTAAACCCTTAGCGGGGGGGCCCGGCACAGATACGCAGTATTTT. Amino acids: CSAKPLAGGPGTDTQYF.

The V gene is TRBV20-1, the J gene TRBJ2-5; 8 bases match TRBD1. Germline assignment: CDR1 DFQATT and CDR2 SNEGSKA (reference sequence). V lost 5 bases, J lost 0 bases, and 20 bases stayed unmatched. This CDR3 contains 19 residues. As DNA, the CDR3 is TGCAGTGCTCGGGAGCCCGGGACAGGCGCGACCCTCAACCAAGAGACCCAGTACTTC. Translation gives CSAREPGTGATLNQETQYF.